The next 13 T cell receptor beta chains were all read from a single sample in a study of T cell responses to AZD1222 COVID-19 vaccine. Produced via immunoSEQ multiplex PCR; TCRdb's table is partial and in-frame only. The data contain about 84,000 clones, 87% of them singletons. The sample here was peripheral blood, taken on day 0 of AZD1222 vaccination. The receptors originated from an adult in good health.

The chain combines TRBV6-2 or TRBV6-3 with TRBJ2-3, with 11 bases matching TRBD2. CDR1 is MNHEY and CDR2 is SVGEGT in the germline V gene. This CDR3 spans 17 amino acids. After removal of 0 bases from V and 3 bases from J, the junction contained 5 bases not matched to a gene. The CDR3 loop is CASSYSSSGGLTDTQYF. In DNA form, the CDR3 reads TGTGCCAGCAGTTACTCGTCTAGCGGGGGGTTGACAGATACGCAGTATTTT.

The rearrangement uses TRBV11-3 and TRBJ2-5, with D hard to call. Germline CDR1 is SGHNT and CDR2 is YENEEA. This CDR3 is built from 13 residues. Deletions cut 4 bases from V and 3 bases from J, with 9 bases between. The CDR3 DNA sequence: TGTGCCAGCAGCTCTCCGTCAGAAGAGACCCAGTACTTC. This translates into CASSSPSEETQYF. Looking up the rest from reference TRBV11-3 and TRBJ2-5 gives the full variable domain: EAGVVQSPRYKIIEKKQPVAFWCNPISGHNTLYWYLQNLGQGPELLIRYENEEAVDDSQLPKDRFSAERLKGVDSTLKIQPAELGDSAVYLCASSSPSEETQYFGPGTRLLVL.

This chain uses TRBV7-8 with TRBJ2-1; 7 bases are a match to TRBD2. Looked up from germline, CDR1 is SGHVS and CDR2 is FQNEAQ. CDR3 length: 15 amino acids. The ends lost 5 bases at V and 6 bases at J; junction bases unmatched: 10. CDR3 sequence reads: CASSLRREKVNEQFF. The DNA for the CDR3 is TGTGCCAGCAGCCTAAGGCGGGAGAAGGTCAATGAGCAGTTCTTC.

The chain carries TRBV9 and TRBJ1-5; possibly TRBD1 for D (5 bases). Trimming shortened V by 3 bases and J by 4 bases, and 11 bases separated the two germline ends. The CDR3 extends over 14 amino acids. From germline, CDR1 is SGDLS and CDR2 YYNGEE. CDR3 sequence reads: CASSGGEWNQPQHF. The CDR3 bases are TGTGCCAGCAGCGGGGGGGAGTGGAATCAGCCCCAGCATTTT.

The chain uses TRBV7-2 and TRBJ1-1; D not resolved. This CDR3 has 15 amino acids. V lost 4 bases, J lost 5 bases, and 17 bases lay in between. Germline CDR1 reads SGHTA; CDR2 reads FQGNSA. This chain's CDR3 is CASSYRGEAGTEAFF. The CDR3 nucleotides are TGTGCCAGCAGCTATCGTGGGGAGGCTGGGACTGAAGCTTTCTTT.

This clone was observed a few times. The chain recombines TRBV3-1 (or the pseudogene TRBV3-2) with TRBJ2-4; 9 nucleotides match TRBD2. CDR1 and CDR2 from the germline V gene are LGHDT and YNNKEL (reference sequence). Losses at the gene ends were 0 bases for V and 2 bases for J; bases not matched to a gene: 5. The CDR3 extends over 17 amino acids. CDR3 region: CASSQDLSGRTKNIQYF. CDR3 nucleotides: TGTGCCAGCAGCCAAGACCTTAGCGGGAGAACCAAAAACATTCAGTACTTC.

This chain uses TRBV6-1 with TRBJ1-2, with D hard to call. V lost 2 bases and J lost 3, with 4 bases in between. Germline-derived CDR1 and CDR2 are MNHNS and SASEGT. The CDR3 is 12 amino acids. This CDR3 reads CASSEIDYGYTF. The CDR3, as DNA: TGTGCCAGCAGTGAAATTGACTATGGCTACACCTTC.

The chain has TRBV30 and TRBJ1-6; D is unclear. Trimming took off 2 bases at V and 4 bases at J, with 12 bases between the two ends. The CDR3 is 15 residues long. CDR1 is GTSNPN, CDR2 SVGIG, per germline (reference sequence). In DNA, the CDR3 is TGTGCCTGGAGTCCATCTGGACGGTATAATTCACCCCTCCACTTT. Its translation: CAWSPSGRYNSPLHF.

The chain links TRBV7-8 to TRBJ1-1; D might be TRBD1 (5 bases). The germline gives CDR1 SGHVS, CDR2 FQNEAQ. Trimming removed 4 bases at V and 1 base at J, with 16 bases between. The CDR3 runs to 16 residues. The CDR3 DNA follows: TGTGCCAGCAGCTCTAATCGGCTGGGGGAGAACACTGAAGCTTTCTTT. It yields the protein CASSSNRLGENTEAFF.

V is TRBV7-2 and J is TRBJ1-2; 7 nucleotides line up with TRBD1. Trimming cost V 5 bases and J 3 bases; bases outside gene matches: 12. The germline CDR1 and CDR2 sequences are SGHTA and FQGNSA. The length of the CDR3 is 16 residues. The CDR3 region is CASSPIRGTAYYGYTF. The CDR3 DNA is TGTGCCAGCAGCCCGATTCGGGGGACAGCTTACTATGGCTACACCTTC.

This clone was counted a few times. The chain is built from TRBV7-9 and TRBJ2-1; D call uncertain. V lost 1 base to trimming and J lost 0 bases, with 10 bases between them. CDR3 size: 16 residues. The V gene's germline CDR1 is SEHNR and CDR2 FQNEAQ (reference sequence). The CDR3 sequence is CASSLDLLSSYNEQFF. As DNA, the CDR3 is TGTGCCAGCAGCTTAGATTTGCTGAGCTCCTACAATGAGCAGTTCTTC.

The rearrangement joins TRBV14 to TRBJ2-7, with 7 bases matching TRBD2. Unmatched junction bases numbered 7, after V lost 4 bases and J lost 1 base. The germline V gene has CDR1 SGHDN and CDR2 FVKESK. The CDR3 has 15 amino acids. In nucleotides, the CDR3 is TGTGCCAGCAGCCGAAGCGGGACCACTTCCTACGAGCAGTACTTC. This sequence encodes CASSRSGTTSYEQYF.

The count of this clone is one. This chain links TRBV19 with TRBJ1-4; the D is unclear. The CDR3 extends over 13 amino acids. Germline V gene sequence: CDR1 LNHDA, CDR2 SQIVND (reference sequence). Trimming pared 6 bases from V and 8 bases from J, leaving 13 bases between. The CDR3 nucleotides read TGTGCCAGTAGCAGCATCGGGCGGGAAAAACTGTTTTTT. The encoded protein is CASSSIGREKLFF.